Listed here are 30 T cell receptor beta chains from one sample, sequenced in a study of T cells after yellow fever vaccination. TCRdb ran MiXCR on the 5' RACE reads and lists one entry per CDR3 protein. The sample consists of hundreds of thousands of distinct CDR3 sequences, about 17% of them appearing once. Here the sequenced sample was PBMCs, taken before the yellow fever booster vaccination. These receptors were collected from a man in his late teens or twenties who received the YFV17D yellow fever vaccine.

The chain recombines TRBV29-1 with TRBJ2-5; D unclear. Germline V gene sequence: CDR1 SQVTM, CDR2 ANQGSEA. V dropped 4 bases and J dropped 0 bases, with 9 bases sitting between them. The CDR3 totals 13 residues. CDR3 coding DNA: TGCAGCGTTGTGAGTCCGTACCAAGAGACCCAGTACTTC. This translates into CSVVSPYQETQYF.

V is TRBV7-8 and J is TRBJ1-1; D gene ambiguous. CDR1 is SGHVS, CDR2 FQNEAQ, per germline. V lost 5 bases and J lost 11, with 15 bases in between. The CDR3 is made up of 12 amino acids. CDR3 sequence reads: CASSLPGPAAFF. Here the CDR3 DNA reads TGTGCCAGCAGCCTCCCAGGTCCCGCGGCTTTCTTT.

This clonotype was counted between two and nine times. The genes are TRBV5-6 and TRBJ2-5; maybe TRBD2 (6 bases). Between the trimmed V and J ends, which lost 2 bases and 7 bases, there was a span of 21 bases. The CDR3 length is 16 residues. Germline CDR1 reads SGHDT; CDR2 reads YYEEEE. CDR3 region: CASSFPGGGPGGTQYF. CDR3 DNA sequence: TGTGCCAGCAGCTTCCCGGGCGGAGGACCCGGGGGGACCCAGTACTTC.

The V call is TRBV4-1, the J call TRBJ2-7; TRBD2 agrees at 9 bases. V lost 4 bases to trimming and J lost 5 bases; unmatched junction nucleotides: 12. Per the germline V gene, CDR1 is MGHRA and CDR2 is YSYEKL. This CDR3 has 16 amino acids. CDR3 residues: CASSPPSGLAGNEQYF. CDR3 nucleotides: TGCGCCAGCAGCCCGCCCTCGGGGCTAGCGGGGAACGAGCAGTACTTC.

This clonotype was observed a few times. The chain is built from TRBV24-1 and TRBJ1-2; a weak D match, TRBD1 (6 bases). V was trimmed by 3 bases and J by 8 bases, leaving 12 bases between them. The CDR3 is 13 amino acids. CDR1 and CDR2 from the germline V gene are KGHDR and SFDVKD. CDR3 in DNA: TGTGCCACCAGTGATACGACAGGCTTGGGCTACACCTTC. Protein sequence: CATSDTTGLGYTF.

The chain employs TRBV27 and TRBJ1-5; TRBD1 aligns across 7 bases. The germline V gene encodes CDR1 MNHEY and CDR2 SMNVEV (reference sequence). V trimming: 5 bases; J trimming: 1 base; junction bases outside the gene matches: 11. The CDR3 contains 17 residues. The CDR3 region is CASSPRDSSRSNQPQHF. CDR3 DNA: TGTGCCAGCAGTCCACGGGACAGTTCGAGGAGCAATCAGCCCCAGCATTTT.

This clonotype was counted only a few times. The rearrangement joins TRBV27 to TRBJ2-7, with D perhaps TRBD1 (6 bases). CDR1 and CDR2 (germline): MNHEY, SMNVEV (reference sequence). V was trimmed by 8 bases and J by 5 bases, leaving 22 bases between them. The CDR3 runs 15 residues. This CDR3 reads CASGWSGHAPNEQYV. CDR3 bases: TGTGCCAGCGGTTGGTCGGGACATGCACCGAACGAGCAGTACGTC.

This clonotype came up a few times. J is TRBJ2-1 and V is TRBV9; unclear D gene. Trimming pared 4 bases from V and 6 bases from J, leaving 17 bases between. Germline V CDR1 and CDR2: SGDLS, YYNGEE. This CDR3 contains 15 residues. CDR3 region: CASSPRVGRFNEQFF. The CDR3 nucleotides are TGTGCCAGCAGCCCGAGAGTCGGGCGGTTCAATGAGCAGTTCTTC.

The rearrangement uses TRBV20-1 and TRBJ2-3, with TRBD1 matching 8 bases. The germline gives CDR1 DFQATT, CDR2 SNEGSKA (reference sequence). After removal of 0 bases from V and 5 bases from J, the junction contained 4 bases not matched to a gene. The CDR3 sequence is 14 residues long. As DNA, the CDR3 is TGCAGTGCTAGAGAGCGGACAGGGCAAGATACGCAGTATTTT. This encodes CSARERTGQDTQYF.

V is TRBV9 and J is TRBJ1-6; no clear D gene. The CDR3 is made up of 15 amino acids. Trimming removed 0 bases at V and 0 bases at J, with 4 bases between. Germline V lookup: CDR1 SGDLS, CDR2 YYNGEE. The CDR3: CASSVDYSYNSPLHF. In DNA form, the CDR3 reads TGTGCCAGCAGCGTAGATTACTCCTATAATTCACCCCTCCACTTT.

As concerns this clonotype: The junction shows a germline mismatch at one end, possibly a read error. The chain recombines TRBV7-3 with TRBJ2-5; TRBD2 agrees at 8 bases. This CDR3 spans 17 amino acids. The germline V gene has CDR1 SGHTA and CDR2 FQGTGA. Written as DNA, the CDR3 is TGTGCCAGCAGTCCAACGGCAGGGACTAGTGACTGGGGGACCCTGTACTTC. Protein: CASSPTAGTSDWGTLYF.

The CDR3 region has the DNA TGTGCCAGCAGTTTAGCAGCATCGTGGTATGGCTACACCTTC. It codes for CASSLAASWYGYTF. This chain links TRBV28 with TRBJ1-2; D unclear. The germline V gene encodes CDR1 MDHEN and CDR2 SYDVKM. Trimming pared 2 bases from V and 5 bases from J, leaving 12 bases between. CDR3 length: 14 residues.

The chain employs TRBV12-3 or TRBV12-4 and TRBJ1-5, with a possible D match to TRBD1 (6 bases). The CDR3 has 13 residues. V was pared by 3 bases and J by 7 bases, with 10 bases between. CDR3 protein: CASSFTRGQPQHF. The CDR3 nucleotides read TGTGCCAGCAGTTTTACCAGGGGCCAGCCCCAGCATTTT.

The chain is built from TRBV18 and TRBJ2-4, with unresolved D. Looked up from germline, CDR1 is KGHSH and CDR2 is LQKENI. CDR3 size: 14 residues. V was clipped by 5 bases and J by 7 bases, with 15 bases between them. CDR3 loop: CASSGPQEGNIQYF. CDR3 DNA: TGTGCCAGCTCAGGGCCCCAAGAAGGGAACATTCAGTACTTC. The full variable domain, rest sourced from reference TRBV18 and TRBJ2-4, is NAGVMQNPRHLVRRRGQEARLRCSPMKGHSHVYWYRQLPEEGLKFMVYLQKENIIDESGMPKERFSAEFPKEGPSILRIQQVVRGDSAAYFCASSGPQEGNIQYFGAGTRLSVL.

This clonotype was observed a few times. The rearrangement links TRBV6-5 to TRBJ2-7; 10 bases are shared with TRBD2. Germline V gene lookup returns CDR1 MNHEY and CDR2 SVGAGI. The CDR3 consists of 15 residues. With 6 bases clipped from V and 2 bases from J, the junction kept 7 bases outside the gene matches. CDR3 in amino acids: CASSPTSGRPYEQYF. In nucleotides, the CDR3 is TGTGCCAGCAGCCCGACTAGCGGGCGCCCCTACGAGCAGTACTTC.

This clonotype was counted only a few times. V and J are TRBV27 and TRBJ2-3; no clear D gene. Germline values: CDR1 MNHEY, CDR2 SMNVEV (reference sequence). This CDR3 comprises 14 residues. V dropped 3 bases and J dropped 4 bases, with 11 bases sitting between them. CDR3 nucleotide sequence: TGTGCCAGCAGTTTCATAGAAATCCCAGATACGCAGTATTTT. The encoded protein is CASSFIEIPDTQYF.

V is TRBV11-2 and J is TRBJ2-3; 10 nucleotides align to TRBD2. Losses at the gene ends were 1 base for V and 5 bases for J; bases not matched to a gene: 9. The CDR3 has 17 residues. Germline CDR1 SGHAT, CDR2 FQNNGV. The CDR3 DNA reads as TGTGCCAGCAGCTTAGGGCTAGCGGGGGCCGGGGGAGATACGCAGTATTTT. Its translation is CASSLGLAGAGGDTQYF.

The rearrangement uses TRBV20-1 and TRBJ1-1; D may be TRBD1 (6 bases). Trimming took 5 bases from V and 5 from J, leaving 18 bases between them. This CDR3 has 14 residues. Per the germline V gene, CDR1 is DFQATT and CDR2 is SNEGSKA (reference sequence). The CDR3 reads CSAGEGGPRTEAFF. The CDR3 DNA sequence: TGCAGTGCTGGGGAGGGGGGCCCTCGTACTGAAGCTTTCTTT.

This clonotype was seen a few times. V and J are TRBV7-2 and TRBJ2-5; 7 bases are shared with TRBD1. The CDR3 contains 14 residues. Germline V CDR1 and CDR2: SGHTA, FQGNSA. Unmatched junction bases numbered 5, after V lost 6 bases and J lost 1 base. The CDR3: CASRLRGPQETQYF. As DNA, the CDR3 is TGTGCCAGCAGACTAAGGGGGCCCCAAGAGACCCAGTACTTC.

The chain combines TRBV24-1 with TRBJ2-1, with TRBD1 matching 9 bases. V trimming: 5 bases; J trimming: 7 bases; junction bases outside the gene matches: 8. CDR1 and CDR2 (germline): KGHDR, SFDVKD. The CDR3 totals 15 residues. In DNA form, the CDR3 reads TGTGCCACCAGTGGAACCGGGACAGGGTTAAATGAGCAGTTCTTC. Protein: CATSGTGTGLNEQFF.

This clonotype showed up just a few times. The chain has TRBV10-3 and TRBJ1-2; the D gene is possibly TRBD1 (5 bases). Trimming pared 6 bases from V and 5 bases from J, leaving 16 bases between. This CDR3 contains 14 residues. CDR1 and CDR2 from the germline V gene are ENHRY and SYGVKD. CDR3 bases: TGTGCCATCAGACCACGGGACCGCGTTTATGGCTACACCTTC. Protein product: CAIRPRDRVYGYTF.

This clonotype showed up many times. V gene TRBV2 combines with J gene TRBJ2-1, with 7 bases matching TRBD2. Trimming cost V 4 bases and J 0 bases; bases outside gene matches: 3. The CDR3 sequence is 15 residues long. Germline V lookup: CDR1 SNHLY, CDR2 FYNNEI. The CDR3 reads CASSGGGGSYNEQFF. DNA of the CDR3: TGTGCCAGCAGTGGCGGGGGTGGCTCCTACAATGAGCAGTTCTTC.

V usage is TRBV18 and J usage is TRBJ1-5; D is undetermined. V was clipped by 2 bases and J by 4 bases, with 6 bases between them. CDR1 KGHSH and CDR2 LQKENI come from the germline V gene. The CDR3 spans 13 residues. The CDR3 coding sequence is TGTGCCAGCTCACCAGACTATAATCAGCCCCAGCATTTT. This translates into CASSPDYNQPQHF.

This clonotype was found a few times. The chain combines TRBV7-8 with TRBJ2-1, with 13 bases lining up with TRBD2. Trimming took 8 bases from V and 6 from J; bases not matched to a gene: 1. Germline V gives CDR1 SGHVS, CDR2 FQNEAQ. The CDR3 covers 13 residues. Here the CDR3 DNA reads TGTGCCAGCGGGACTAGCGGGGCCAATGAGCAGTTCTTC. This sequence encodes CASGTSGANEQFF.

This chain joins TRBV4-2 and TRBJ1-1, with 7 bases aligning to TRBD1. This CDR3 spans 15 amino acids. J lost 4 bases, V lost 3 bases, and 8 bases had no gene match. Per the germline V gene, CDR1 is LGHNA and CDR2 is YNFKEQ. CDR3 DNA sequence: TGTGCCAGCAGCCACGCTCCGGGACAGTCCACTGAAGCTTTCTTT. Encoded protein: CASSHAPGQSTEAFF.

This rearrangement joins TRBV3-1 to TRBJ1-5; a weak D match, TRBD1 (6 bases). From germline, CDR1 is LGHDT and CDR2 YNNKEL (reference sequence). Trimming removed 3 bases from V and 2 bases from J, with 17 bases in between. CDR3 length equals 17 residues. CDR3 sequence: CASSHSSGSGGNQPQHF. The CDR3 region has the DNA TGTGCCAGCAGCCACTCATCCGGGTCAGGGGGCAATCAGCCCCAGCATTTT. The entire variable domain, with the rest obtained from reference TRBV3-1 and TRBJ1-5, is as follows: DTAVSQTPKYLVTQMGNDKSIKCEQNLGHDTMYWYKQDSKKFLKIMFSYNNKELIINETVPNRFSPKSPDKAHLNLHINSLELGDSAVYFCASSHSSGSGGNQPQHFGDGTRLSIL.

The rearrangement links TRBV27 to TRBJ2-5; 9 bases line up with TRBD2. Trimming removed 2 bases from V and 4 bases from J; junction bases left unmatched: 2. Germline V CDR1 and CDR2: MNHEY, SMNVEV (reference sequence). This CDR3 is 14 amino acids long. The CDR3 sequence: CASSLERGVETQYF. The CDR3 region has the DNA TGTGCCAGCAGTTTAGAGCGGGGGGTAGAGACCCAGTACTTC.

The chain recombines TRBV24-1 with TRBJ2-2; 10 nucleotides match TRBD1. The CDR3 extends over 15 amino acids. Germline CDR1 and CDR2: KGHDR and SFDVKD. J was trimmed by 5 bases and V by 5 bases; bases with no gene match: 4. The CDR3 DNA reads TGTGCCACCAGTGGCCGGGACAGGGGAACCGGGGAGCTGTTTTTT. Protein product: CATSGRDRGTGELFF.

The V call is TRBV5-1, the J call TRBJ2-4; TRBD2 matches 9 bases. The CDR3 totals 13 residues. Germline CDR1 reads SGHRS; CDR2 reads YFSETQ. The ends lost 4 bases at V and 9 bases at J; junction bases unmatched: 5. The chain's CDR3 is CASSAGGAPIQYF. The CDR3 DNA reads TGCGCCAGCAGCGCGGGGGGGGCCCCCATTCAGTACTTC.

In this sample, this clonotype turned up a few times. The J gene is TRBJ2-4, the V gene TRBV7-9, with TRBD1 identical over 7 bases. This CDR3 contains 15 residues. V dropped 0 bases and J dropped 5; count of bases not matched to a gene: 4. From germline, CDR1 is SEHNR and CDR2 FQNEAQ (reference sequence). The CDR3 DNA sequence: TGTGCCAGCAGCTTAGCGACAGGGACCGAAAACATTCAGTACTTC. Its translation: CASSLATGTENIQYF. The full variable domain, in which reference TRBV7-9 and TRBJ2-4 provide the parts outside the CDR3, is DTGVSQNPRHKITKRGQNVTFRCDPISEHNRLYWYRQTLGQGPEFLTYFQNEAQLEKSRLLSDRFSAERPKGSFSTLEIQRTEQGDSAMYLCASSLATGTENIQYFGAGTRLSVL.